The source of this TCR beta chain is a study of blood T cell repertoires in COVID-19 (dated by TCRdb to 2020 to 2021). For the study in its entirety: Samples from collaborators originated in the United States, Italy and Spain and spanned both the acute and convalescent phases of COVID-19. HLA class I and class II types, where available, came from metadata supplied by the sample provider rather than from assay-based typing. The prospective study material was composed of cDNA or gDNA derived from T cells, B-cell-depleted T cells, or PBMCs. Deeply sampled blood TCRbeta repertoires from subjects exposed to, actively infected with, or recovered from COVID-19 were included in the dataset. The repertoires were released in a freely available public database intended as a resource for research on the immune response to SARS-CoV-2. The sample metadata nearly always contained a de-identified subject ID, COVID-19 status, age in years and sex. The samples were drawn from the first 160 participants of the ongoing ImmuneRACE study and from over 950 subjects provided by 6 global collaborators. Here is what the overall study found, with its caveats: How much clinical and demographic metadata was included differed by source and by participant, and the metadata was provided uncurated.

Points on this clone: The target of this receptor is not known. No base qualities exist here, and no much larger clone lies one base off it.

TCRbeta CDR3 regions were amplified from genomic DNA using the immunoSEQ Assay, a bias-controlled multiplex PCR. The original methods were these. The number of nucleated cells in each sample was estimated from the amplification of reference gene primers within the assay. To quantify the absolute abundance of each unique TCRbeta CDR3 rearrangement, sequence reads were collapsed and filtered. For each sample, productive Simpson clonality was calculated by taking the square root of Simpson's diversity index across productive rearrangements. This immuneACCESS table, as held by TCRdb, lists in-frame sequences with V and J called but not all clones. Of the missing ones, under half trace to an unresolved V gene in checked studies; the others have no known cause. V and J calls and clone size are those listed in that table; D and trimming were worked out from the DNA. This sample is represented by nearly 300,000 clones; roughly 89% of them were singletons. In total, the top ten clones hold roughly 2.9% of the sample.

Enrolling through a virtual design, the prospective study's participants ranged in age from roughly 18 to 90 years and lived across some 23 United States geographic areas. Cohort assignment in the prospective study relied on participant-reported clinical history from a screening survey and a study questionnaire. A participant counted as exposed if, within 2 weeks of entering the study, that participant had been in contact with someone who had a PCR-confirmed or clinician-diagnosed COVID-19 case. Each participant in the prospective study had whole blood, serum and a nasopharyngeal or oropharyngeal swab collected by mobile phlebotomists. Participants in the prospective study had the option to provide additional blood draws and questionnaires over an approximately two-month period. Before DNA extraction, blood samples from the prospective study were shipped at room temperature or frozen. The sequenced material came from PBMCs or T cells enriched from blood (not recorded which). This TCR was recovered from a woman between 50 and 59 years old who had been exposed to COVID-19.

The CDR3 region: CASSLAPVSNTEAFF. In nucleotide form, the sequence is TGCGCCAGCAGCTTGGCTCCGGTGTCGAACACTGAAGCTTTCTTT. Rearrangement joined TRBV5-1 to TRBJ1-1; no D segment can be confidently identified. Reading from cysteine to phenylalanine, the CDR3 counts 15 amino acids. Solely the CDR3 DNA is kept, with 45 bases framed from the first base. Trimming costs V 0 bases and J 1 base, and their ends lie 10 bases apart. CDR1 and CDR2, per the germline V gene, are SGHRS and YFSETQ.